These 4 T cell receptor beta chains were sequenced from one sample in a study of shared clonotypes between healthy human individuals. The repertoire was sequenced with immunoSEQ multiplex PCR; TCRdb's copy has only in-frame clones and lacks some. The sample shows roughly 1,800,000 clones, about 95% of them seen only once. Naive CD8 populations comprised CD45RO-negative cells positively selected for CCR7, excluding terminally differentiated effector memory CD45RA+ cells. Source material: naive CD8+ T cells sorted from blood. The source of these receptors is a man between 18 and 29 years old in good health.

This clone is a singleton in its sample. This chain connects TRBV9 to TRBJ2-2; no firm D call. V gave up 4 bases and J gave up 3 bases, with 10 bases separating them. Germline V gives CDR1 SGDLS, CDR2 YYNGEE. The CDR3 has 14 amino acids. The CDR3 region is CASSPDGDTGELFF. The DNA of the CDR3 is TGTGCCAGCAGCCCAGACGGCGACACCGGGGAGCTGTTTTTT.

The chain is built from TRBV12-5 and TRBJ1-1, with a possible D match to TRBD1 (5 bases). V was clipped by 2 bases and J by 6 bases, with 19 bases between them. CDR3 length: 16 residues. Per the germline V gene, CDR1 is LGHNT and CDR2 is FRNRAP. CDR3 loop: CASGLMLGQWIAEAFF. CDR3 nucleotide sequence: TGTGCTAGTGGTTTGATGTTGGGGCAGTGGATCGCTGAAGCTTTCTTT.

The V call is TRBV19, the J call TRBJ2-7, with D perhaps given as TRBD1 or TRBD2 (5 bases each). CDR3 size: 16 residues. Germline assignment: CDR1 LNHDA and CDR2 SQIVND (reference sequence). Trimming shortened V by 3 bases and J by 4 bases, and 19 bases separated the two germline ends. CDR3 loop: CASSIGAKEADYEQYF. The DNA for the CDR3 is TGTGCCAGTAGTATCGGGGCAAAGGAAGCAGATTACGAGCAGTACTTC.

This clone was detected once. This sequence joins TRBV5-4 and TRBJ2-2, with D uncertain. CDR3 length: 14 amino acids. CDR1 is SGHNT, CDR2 YYREEE, per germline (reference sequence). Trimming left V 7 bases short and J 0 bases short, with 10 bases between. This CDR3 is CASESGTNTGELFF. In DNA form, the CDR3 reads TGTGCCAGCGAATCAGGAACGAACACCGGGGAGCTGTTTTTT.